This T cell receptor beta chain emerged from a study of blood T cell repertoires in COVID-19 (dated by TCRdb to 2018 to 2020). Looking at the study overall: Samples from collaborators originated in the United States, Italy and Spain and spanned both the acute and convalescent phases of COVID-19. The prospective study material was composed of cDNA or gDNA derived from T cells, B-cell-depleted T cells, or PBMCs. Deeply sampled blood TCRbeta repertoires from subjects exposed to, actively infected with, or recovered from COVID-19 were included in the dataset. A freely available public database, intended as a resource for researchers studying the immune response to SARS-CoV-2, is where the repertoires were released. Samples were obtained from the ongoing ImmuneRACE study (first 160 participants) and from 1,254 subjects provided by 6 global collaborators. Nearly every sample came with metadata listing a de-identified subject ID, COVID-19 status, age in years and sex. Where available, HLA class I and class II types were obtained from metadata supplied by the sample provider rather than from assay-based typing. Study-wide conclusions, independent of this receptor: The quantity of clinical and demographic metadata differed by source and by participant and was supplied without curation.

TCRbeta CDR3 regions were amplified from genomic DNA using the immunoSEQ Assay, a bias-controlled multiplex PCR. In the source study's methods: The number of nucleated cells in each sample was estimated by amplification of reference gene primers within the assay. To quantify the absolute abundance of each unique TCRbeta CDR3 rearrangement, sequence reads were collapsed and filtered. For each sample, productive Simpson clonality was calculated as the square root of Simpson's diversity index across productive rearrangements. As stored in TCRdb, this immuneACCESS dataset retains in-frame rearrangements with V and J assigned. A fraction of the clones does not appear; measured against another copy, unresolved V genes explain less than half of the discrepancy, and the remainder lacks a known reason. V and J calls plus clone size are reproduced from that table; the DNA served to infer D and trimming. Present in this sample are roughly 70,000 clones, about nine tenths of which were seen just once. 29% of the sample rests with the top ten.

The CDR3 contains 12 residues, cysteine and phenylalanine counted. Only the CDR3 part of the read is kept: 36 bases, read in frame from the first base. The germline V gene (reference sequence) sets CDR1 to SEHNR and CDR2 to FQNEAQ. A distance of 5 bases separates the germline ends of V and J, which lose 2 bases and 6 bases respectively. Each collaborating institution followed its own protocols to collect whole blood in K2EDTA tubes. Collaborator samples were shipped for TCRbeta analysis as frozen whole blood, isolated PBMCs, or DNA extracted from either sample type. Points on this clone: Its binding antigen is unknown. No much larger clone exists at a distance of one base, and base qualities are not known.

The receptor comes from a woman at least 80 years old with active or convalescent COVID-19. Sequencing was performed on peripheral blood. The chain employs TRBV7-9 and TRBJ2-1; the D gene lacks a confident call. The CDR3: CASSLIFNEQFF. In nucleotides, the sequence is TGTGCCAGCAGCTTAATCTTCAATGAGCAGTTCTTC.